These T cell receptor beta chains were read from a single sample in a study of blood T cell repertoires in COVID-19. Assay used: immunoSEQ multiplex PCR; TCRdb lists only in-frame clones, some missing. This sample yields a few hundred thousand clones, of which 87% are seen a single time; 10% belongs to the top ten. Specimen: PBMCs or T cells enriched from blood (not recorded which). These receptors were taken from a man younger than 35 with acute COVID-19. CDR3s include the opening cysteine and the closing phenylalanine or tryptophan. The D gene is left open where the match is weak. The size entry is marked missing in some rows and otherwise reads once, few, many or a size class.

>-|TRBD1|TRBV30|TRBJ2-1
CASRDRRYNEQFF
TGTGCCAGCCGGGACAGGAGGTACAATGAGCAGTTCTTC
>-|TRBD2|TRBV2|TRBJ2-5
CASKGTRWETQYF
TGTGCCAGCAAGGGGACTAGATGGGAGACCCAGTACTTC
>-|-|TRBV2|TRBJ1-1
CARQGNTEAFF
TGTGCCAGACAGGGGAACACTGAAGCTTTCTTT
>-|-|TRBV19|TRBJ2-3
CASSILRGRGGASDTQYF
TGTGCCAGTAGTATACTACGGGGTAGGGGGGGCGCGTCTGATACGCAGTATTTT
>-|TRBD2|TRBV19|TRBJ2-1
CASSLAGGVRDEQFF
TGTGCCAGTAGTCTAGCGGGAGGGGTTAGGGATGAGCAGTTCTTC
>once|TRBD1|TRBV4-3|TRBJ1-2
CASSSDRGLAIGYTF
TGCGCCAGCAGCTCGGACAGGGGGTTGGCTATTGGCTACACCTTC
>-|TRBD1|TRBV7-9|TRBJ2-7
CASSLVGGTGLSYEQYF
TGTGCCAGCAGCTTAGTTGGGGGGACAGGCCTCTCCTACGAGCAGTACTTC
>few|TRBD1|TRBV29-1|TRBJ2-5
CSVMNLGTAQETQYF
TGCAGCGTTATGAACCTAGGGACAGCTCAAGAGACCCAGTACTTC
>-|-|TRBV9|TRBJ1-1
CASSSGAARVTEAFF
TGTGCCAGCAGCTCTGGCGCAGCTCGGGTCACTGAAGCTTTCTTT
>-|TRBD1|TRBV10-1|TRBJ1-1
CASSPGGASGTEAFF
TGCGCCAGCAGTCCAGGGGGCGCGTCGGGGACTGAAGCTTTCTTT
>-|-|TRBV24-1|TRBJ1-2
CATSDPGRNYGYTF
TGTGCCACCAGTGACCCAGGTCGTAATTATGGCTACACCTTC
>-|TRBD1|TRBV30|TRBJ1-4
CACHSRDSPRAFF
TGTGCCTGTCATTCCCGGGACAGTCCCCGGGCGTTTTTT
>few|-|TRBV5-1|TRBJ2-1
CASSFLRSAGYNEQFF
TGCGCCAGCAGCTTTCTCCGTAGCGCTGGCTACAATGAGCAGTTCTTC
>-|TRBD2|TRBV6-5|TRBJ2-7
CASTRTSGGLEQYF
TGTGCCAGCACCCGGACTAGCGGGGGTCTCGAGCAGTACTTC
>-|-|TRBV7-2|TRBJ1-1
CASSPGLMNTEAFF
TGTGCCAGCAGCCCGGGACTGATGAACACTGAAGCTTTCTTT
>-|TRBD1|TRBV5-1|TRBJ1-1
CASSLERTGGHTEAFF
TGCGCCAGCAGCTTGGAGAGGACAGGGGGCCACACTGAAGCTTTCTTT
>few|-|TRBV18|TRBJ2-7
CASSPGEDYEQYF
TGTGCCAGCTCACCAGGCGAGGACTACGAGCAGTACTTC
>once|-|TRBV30|TRBJ2-2
CACTPRGRGNTGELFF
TGTGCCTGCACCCCGAGAGGTAGGGGGAACACCGGGGAGCTGTTTTTT
>once|-|TRBV10-3|TRBJ1-1
CAISPGQNTEAFF
TGTGCCATCAGTCCGGGTCAGAACACTGAAGCTTTCTTT
>once|-|TRBV13|TRBJ2-7
CASSRRDAGSSYEQYF
TGTGCCAGCAGCCGCCGGGACGCGGGAAGCTCCTACGAGCAGTACTTC
>-|-|TRBV19|TRBJ1-5
CASKRRGLRDSNQPQHF
TGTGCCAGTAAAAGGAGGGGTTTAAGGGATAGCAATCAGCCCCAGCATTTT
>-|-|TRBV2|TRBJ1-5
CASSESSDQPQHF
TGTGCCAGCAGTGAATCTTCGGATCAGCCCCAGCATTTT
>-|-|TRBV30|TRBJ1-1
CAWRPGGMNTEAFF
TGTGCCTGGAGACCGGGGGGCATGAACACTGAAGCTTTCTTT
>-|-|TRBV11-3|TRBJ2-5
CASSSPREWETQYF
TGTGCCAGCAGCTCCCCACGAGAGTGGGAGACCCAGTACTTC
>-|TRBD2|TRBV6-2/TRBV6-3|TRBJ2-2
CASSPGWRGRTNTGELFF
TGTGCCAGCAGCCCCGGATGGCGCGGGAGGACAAACACGGGGGAGCTGTTTTTT
>-|TRBD1|TRBV10-3|TRBJ2-7
CAISLTGSFEQYF
TGTGCCATCAGTCTGACAGGGTCCTTCGAGCAGTACTTC
>-|TRBD1|TRBV20-1|TRBJ1-1
CSASLDRVNTEAFF
TGCAGTGCTAGTTTGGACAGGGTGAACACTGAAGCTTTCTTT
>few|-|TRBV27|TRBJ1-6
CASTGVASYNSPLHF
TGTGCCAGCACAGGGGTTGCCTCCTATAATTCACCCCTCCACTTT
>-|-|TRBV2|TRBJ2-3
CASSDERSTDTQYF
TGTGCCAGCAGTGACGAGCGGAGCACAGATACGCAGTATTTT
>-|-|TRBV7-3|TRBJ2-1
CASSTRLGEDNEQFF
TGTGCCAGCAGCACCCGACTAGGGGAGGACAATGAGCAGTTCTTC
>-|-|TRBV6-2/TRBV6-3|TRBJ2-5
CASSYSSLQEQETQYF
TGTGCCAGCAGTTACTCGAGTCTCCAGGAACAAGAGACCCAGTACTTC
>-|TRBD1|TRBV4-3|TRBJ2-7
CASSQGGTVYEQYF
TGCGCCAGCAGCCAAGGGGGGACAGTCTACGAGCAGTACTTC
>few|-|TRBV28|TRBJ1-2
CASSLARGDYGYTF
TGTGCCAGCAGTTTAGCAAGGGGCGACTATGGCTACACCTTC
>-|-|TRBV30|TRBJ1-5
CAWSSGGNQPQHF
TGTGCCTGGAGTTCAGGCGGGAATCAGCCCCAGCATTTT
>few|-|TRBV6-5|TRBJ1-1
CASSPQGWTEAFF
TGTGCCAGCAGCCCACAGGGATGGACTGAAGCTTTCTTT
>-|TRBD2|TRBV13|TRBJ2-7
CASSYGLAGGSSYEQYF
TGTGCCAGCAGCTATGGACTAGCGGGGGGTAGCTCCTACGAGCAGTACTTC
>-|-|TRBV27|TRBJ1-2
CASSYGSAYGYTF
TGTGCCAGCAGTTACGGGTCTGCCTATGGCTACACCTTC
>few|TRBD1|TRBV29-1|TRBJ1-1
CSVLSTGVREAFF
TGCAGCGTTCTTAGTACAGGGGTGCGTGAAGCTTTCTTT
>-|-|TRBV14|TRBJ1-1
CASSQVRATEAFF
TGTGCCAGCAGCCAAGTGAGGGCAACTGAAGCTTTCTTT
>-|-|TRBV28|TRBJ1-4
CASSPYTIRGATNEKLFF
TGTGCCAGCAGTCCCTACACCATCCGGGGGGCAACTAATGAAAAACTGTTTTTT
>few|TRBD1|TRBV6-5|TRBJ1-1
CASSYSQGAGTEAFF
TGTGCCAGCAGTTACTCGCAGGGGGCGGGAACTGAAGCTTTCTTT
>-|TRBD1|TRBV27|TRBJ2-1
CASSRPPGQALTEQFF
TGTGCCAGCAGTCGGCCTCCGGGACAGGCGCTTACTGAGCAGTTCTTC
>-|-|TRBV6-5|TRBJ1-2
CASKEPTVNYGYTF
TGTGCCAGCAAAGAGCCCACAGTGAACTATGGCTACACCTTC
>-|TRBD1|TRBV14|TRBJ2-7
CASSPPGQGYYEQYF
TGTGCCAGCAGCCCTCCGGGACAGGGATACTACGAGCAGTACTTC
>once|TRBD1|TRBV19|TRBJ2-6
CASSIGDRVGSGANVLTF
TGTGCCAGTAGTATAGGGGACAGGGTGGGTTCTGGGGCCAACGTCCTGACTTTC
>-|-|TRBV7-2|TRBJ1-4
CASSLGSSSNEKLFF
TGTGCCAGCAGCTTAGGGTCTAGCTCTAATGAAAAACTGTTTTTT
>-|-|TRBV21-1|TRBJ2-7
CASSKGGGRRRTATPPLYEQYF
TGTGCCAGCAGCAAAGGCGGGGGCAGACGAAGGACTGCCACTCCACCTCTTTACGAGCAGTACTTC
>once|-|TRBV7-2|TRBJ2-6
CASSLFGASGANVLTF
TGTGCCAGCAGCCTATTTGGGGCTTCCGGGGCCAACGTCCTGACTTTC
>-|-|TRBV12-2|TRBJ2-1
CASRWLGQGVGLVNEQFF
TGTGCAAGTCGCTGGCTGGGCCAGGGCGTTGGTTTAGTGAATGAGCAGTTCTTC
>-|TRBD2|TRBV24-1|TRBJ2-1
CATSDVEVLKTSETSYNEQFF
TGTGCCACCAGTGATGTGGAGGTACTCAAGACTAGCGAGACCTCCTACAATGAGCAGTTCTTC
>-|-|TRBV28|TRBJ2-7
CASSLGIGYEQYF
TGTGCCAGCAGTCTAGGAATCGGCTACGAGCAGTACTTC
>many|-|TRBV28|TRBJ1-6
CASSLIRPENSPLHF
TGTGCCAGCAGTTTAATTCGGCCGGAGAATTCACCCCTCCACTTT
>-|-|TRBV13|TRBJ2-7
CASSLYYEQYF
TGTGCCAGCAGCTTGTACTACGAGCAGTACTTC
>-|-|TRBV19|TRBJ1-1
CASSIANGAEAFF
TGTGCCAGTAGTATAGCTAACGGGGCTGAAGCTTTCTTT
>-|-|TRBV7-3|TRBJ1-2
CASSLENGIGYTF
TGTGCCAGCAGCCTAGAAAATGGAATCGGCTACACCTTC
>-|TRBD1|TRBV29-1|TRBJ2-6
CSVSLSENRGPGANVLTF
TGCAGCGTTTCCTTATCGGAAAACAGGGGGCCAGGGGCCAACGTCCTGACTTTC
>once|-|TRBV7-9|TRBJ2-7
CASSTDYSYEQYF
TGTGCCAGCAGCACCGATTACTCGTACGAGCAGTACTTC
>once|-|TRBV19|TRBJ1-1
CASSMNSGRGATEAFF
TGTGCCAGTAGTATGAATAGTGGCAGGGGAGCCACTGAAGCTTTCTTT
>-|TRBD1|TRBV19|TRBJ2-7
CASSRDRATYEQYF
TGTGCCAGTAGTAGGGACAGGGCAACCTACGAGCAGTACTTC